Below, 9 T cell receptor beta chains from the same sample are listed, as sequenced in a study of T cells after yellow fever vaccination. MiXCR, run by TCRdb on the 5' RACE reads, gives a single entry per CDR3 protein. The table lists roughly 340,000 distinct CDR3 sequences, over 8% of them singletons. This specimen consisted of PBMCs, obtained on the day of the first yellow fever vaccination. All receptors derive from a man between 18 and 29 years old who received the YFV17D yellow fever vaccine.

This clonotype appeared a few times. The V call is TRBV7-2, the J call TRBJ2-1, with 13 positions matching TRBD2. V dropped 3 bases and J dropped 7; count of bases not matched to a gene: 6. This CDR3 is 16 amino acids long. Germline assignment: CDR1 SGHTA and CDR2 FQGNSA. The CDR3 sequence is CASSLAGTSGVNEQFF. In nucleotides, the CDR3 is TGTGCCAGCAGCTTGGCCGGGACTAGCGGGGTTAATGAGCAGTTCTTC.

This clonotype has more than one count but fewer than ten. The chain uses TRBV20-1 and TRBJ1-6; D gene unclear. The CDR3 has 14 amino acids. Germline CDR1 DFQATT, CDR2 SNEGSKA (reference sequence). Between the trimmed V and J ends, which lost 3 bases and 5 bases, there was a span of 11 bases. In DNA, the CDR3 is TGCAGTGCTAGGACCTCCGGGCATAATTCACCCCTCCACTTT. Amino acid sequence: CSARTSGHNSPLHF.

This clonotype was observed many times. This rearrangement joins TRBV7-9 to TRBJ2-3; TRBD2 aligns across 9 bases. Germline CDR1 and CDR2: SEHNR and FQNEAQ (reference sequence). This CDR3 spans 16 amino acids. J gave up 1 base and V 4 bases, and 6 bases lay outside the gene matches. CDR3 coding DNA: TGTGCCAGCAGCTGGTCCTTAGCGGGGGGCACAGATACGCAGTATTTT. This encodes CASSWSLAGGTDTQYF. Filled out from reference TRBV7-9 and TRBJ2-3, the complete variable domain reads DTGVSQNPRHKITKRGQNVTFRCDPISEHNRLYWYRQTLGQGPEFLTYFQNEAQLEKSRLLSDRFSAERPKGSFSTLEIQRTEQGDSAMYLCASSWSLAGGTDTQYFGPGTRLTVL.

This clonotype has a count of ten or more. The J gene is TRBJ2-1, the V gene TRBV4-1; 7 positions match TRBD1. Germline-derived CDR1 and CDR2 are MGHRA and YSYEKL. The CDR3 sequence is 17 residues long. Trimming cost V 3 bases and J 8 bases; bases outside gene matches: 16. The CDR3 coding sequence is TGCGCCAGCAGCCACCGCCCAGGCAGGGGGAATAACGATGAGCAGTTCTTC. It codes for CASSHRPGRGNNDEQFF.

This clonotype came up many times. V gene TRBV6-5 combines with J gene TRBJ1-1, with TRBD1 identical over 8 bases. The CDR3 runs 16 residues. V was clipped by 0 bases and J by 5 bases; unmatched bases: 8. Germline lookup yields CDR1 MNHEY and CDR2 SVGAGI. The CDR3 region has the DNA TGTGCCAGCAGTTACTCGGCAGGGGGCCAGGGAACTGAAGCTTTCTTT. It encodes CASSYSAGGQGTEAFF.

This clonotype was seen many times. The chain carries TRBV6-1 and TRBJ2-7; D possibly corresponds to TRBD2 (5 bases). The V end was cut by 0 bases, the J end by 7 bases, with 10 bases between. Germline values: CDR1 MNHNS, CDR2 SASEGT. This CDR3 comprises 13 residues. This CDR3 is CASSEARPGEQYV. CDR3 nucleotides: TGTGCCAGCAGTGAAGCCCGACCGGGGGAGCAGTACGTC.

This clonotype was seen more than once but under ten times. This chain joins TRBV15 and TRBJ1-2; TRBD1 might be the D (5 bases). V lost 3 bases to trimming and J lost 1 base, with 12 bases between them. The germline gives CDR1 LNHNV, CDR2 YYDKDF (reference sequence). This CDR3 has 15 amino acids. The CDR3 sequence: CATSSSRAINYGYTF. The CDR3 DNA follows: TGTGCCACCAGCAGCTCCAGGGCTATTAACTATGGCTACACCTTC.

This clonotype was seen ten or more times. The chain couples TRBV12-3 or TRBV12-4 to TRBJ1-6; no definite D call. This CDR3 is built from 14 residues. Trimming pared 3 bases from V and 10 bases from J, leaving 13 bases between. The CDR3 region is CASSLPSAGSPLHF. As DNA, the CDR3 is TGTGCCAGCAGTTTGCCCTCCGCTGGATCACCCCTCCACTTT.

This clonotype was counted a few times. The chain is built from TRBV7-6 and TRBJ1-5, with D hard to call. This CDR3 spans 16 amino acids. V was shortened by 5 bases and J by 1 base, with 15 bases between the two germline ends. The V gene's germline CDR1 is SGHVS and CDR2 FNYEAQ. CDR3: CASSAVAERSNQPQHF. The CDR3 DNA reads as TGTGCCAGCAGCGCAGTGGCGGAGAGGAGCAATCAGCCCCAGCATTTT.